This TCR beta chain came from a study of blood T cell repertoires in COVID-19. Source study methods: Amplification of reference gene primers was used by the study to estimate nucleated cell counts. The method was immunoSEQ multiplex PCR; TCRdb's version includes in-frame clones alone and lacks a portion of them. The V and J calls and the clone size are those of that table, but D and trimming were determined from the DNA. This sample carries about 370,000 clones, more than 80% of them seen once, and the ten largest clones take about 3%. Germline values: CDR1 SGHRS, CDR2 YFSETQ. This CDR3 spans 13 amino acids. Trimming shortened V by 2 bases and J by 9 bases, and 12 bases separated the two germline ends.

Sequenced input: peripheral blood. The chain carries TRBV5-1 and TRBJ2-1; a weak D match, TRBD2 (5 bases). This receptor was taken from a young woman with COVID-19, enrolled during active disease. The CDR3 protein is CASSLLVFGEQFF. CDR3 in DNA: TGCGCCAGCAGCTTACTAGTATTCGGTGAGCAGTTCTTC.